In this sample, the clone carrying this T cell receptor beta chain turned up a few times. Its antigen is undetermined. Germline-derived CDR1 and CDR2 are SGHRS and YFSETQ. V was shortened by 1 base and J by 0 bases, with 16 bases between the two germline ends. CDR3 length: 17 residues. This sample was included in a study of beta chain features in type 1 diabetes. Study findings and constraints: Relative to healthy donors, patients appeared to have naive, central memory and Treg TCRB repertoires that were more similar. TCRB CDR3s were moderately but significantly shorter in Type 1 diabetes patients in all four CD4+ subsets.

Sorted CD4+ subsets: naive, central memory, regulatory, stem cell-like memory (CD45RO/CCR7/CD25/CD127/CD95/CD27 panel). Expressed TCRB transcripts were sequenced, since all the RNA that had been isolated was reverse transcribed. Assay used: immunoSEQ multiplex PCR; TCRdb lists only in-frame clones, some missing. The sample records hundreds of thousands of clones, about an eighth being singletons. V usage is TRBV5-1 and J usage is TRBJ1-2, with unresolved D. The sequence derives from a man aged 18 to 30 with type 1 diabetes. Source material: naive CD4+ T cells from blood. For the CDR3, the DNA is TGCGCCAGCAGCTTGAGTGAAAGCGGGCAACCTAACTATGGCTACACCTTC. Protein sequence: CASSLSESGQPNYGYTF.